Shown below are 22 T cell receptor beta chains from a single sample sequenced in a study of post-analysis software for immune sequencing data. Presence of unique molecular identifiers characterized the TCR beta cDNA libraries. A single record per CDR3 protein comes from TCRdb applying MiXCR to the PCR reads. The sample yields approximately 770,000 distinct CDR3 sequences, around 45% seen once. No antigens are known for them. Study-level results: Higher frequency in patients than in controls was seen for several TRBV segments, with TRBV5-6, TRBV5-1 and TRBV20-1 among them.

Sequences were obtained from blood. The receptors shown here come from a girl aged 10 to 17 with multiple sclerosis.

The chain combines TRBV20-1 with TRBJ2-1; 9 bases agree with TRBD2. Losses at the gene ends were 1 base for V and 6 bases for J; bases not matched to a gene: 1. The germline V gene encodes CDR1 DFQATT and CDR2 SNEGSKA (reference sequence). This CDR3 is 13 amino acids long. In nucleotides, the CDR3 is TGCAGTGCTAGAGCAGCGGGAGGCAATGAGCAGTTCTTC. This encodes CSARAAGGNEQFF.

This chain connects TRBV12-3 or TRBV12-4 to TRBJ2-7; 7 bases map to TRBD1. V was pared by 7 bases and J by 7 bases, with 10 bases of the junction left unmatched. The CDR3 spans 13 residues. CDR3 bases: TGTGCCAGCAAAGGACAGGACGGGTTTGAGCAGTACTTC. Translated, it gives CASKGQDGFEQYF.

The V and J genes are TRBV12-3 or TRBV12-4 and TRBJ1-2; D perhaps matches TRBD1 (5 bases). With 5 bases removed from V and 3 bases from J, the gap between germline ends came to 16 bases. CDR3 length: 15 amino acids. CDR3 amino acids: CASSGGATRDYGYTF. CDR3 nucleotide sequence: TGTGCCAGCAGTGGAGGGGCTACAAGGGACTATGGCTACACCTTC.

The chain uses TRBV6-2 or TRBV6-3 and TRBJ1-2; D is unclear. V was clipped by 6 bases and J by 6 bases, with 14 bases between them. The CDR3 contains 13 residues. CDR1 and CDR2 (germline): MNHEY, SVGEGT. The CDR3 DNA reads as TGTGCCAGCAGGGAGACGGGAGATCATGGCTACACCTTC. It translates to CASRETGDHGYTF.

This clonotype was seen more than once but under ten times. This rearrangement joins TRBV7-3 to TRBJ2-7; a weak D match, TRBD2 (5 bases). Germline lookup yields CDR1 SGHTA and CDR2 FQGTGA. The ends were cut back, 2 bases at V and 5 bases at J, with 10 bases in the middle. The length of the CDR3 is 13 residues. The CDR3 reads CASSLGFGNEQYF. Here the CDR3 DNA reads TGTGCCAGCAGCTTAGGGTTCGGGAACGAGCAGTACTTC.

Only a few counts were recorded for this clonotype. Here the CDR3 reads CASSLVGTSGSLYEQYF. CDR3 sequence (DNA): TGTGCCAGCAGCTTAGTTGGGACTAGCGGGAGCCTCTACGAGCAGTACTTC. The chain recombines TRBV7-2 with TRBJ2-5; 14 bases line up with TRBD2. The J call may be mistaken, given a closer DNA end match to TRBJ2-7. The CDR3 spans 17 residues. Germline V CDR1 and CDR2: SGHTA, FQGNSA.

Comments on this clonotype: A much larger clonotype is one base distant, so this may be a read error. The gene calls are TRBV7-8 and TRBJ2-7; TRBD2 aligns across 8 bases. CDR1 and CDR2 from the germline V gene are SGHVS and FQNEAQ. The CDR3 has 16 amino acids. This chain's CDR3 is CVSSSYSGSSPNEQYF. CDR3 nucleotides: TGTGTCAGCAGCTCGTACAGCGGGAGCAGTCCGAACGAGCAGTACTTC.

The gene calls are TRBV7-9 and TRBJ2-1; D is perhaps TRBD1 (6 bases). This CDR3 has 15 residues. Germline CDR1 reads SEHNR; CDR2 reads FQNEAQ (reference sequence). V lost 7 bases and J lost 0, with 13 bases in between. The CDR3 DNA follows: TGTGCCAGCATCCTAGGGGGTAGCTCCTACAATGAGCAGTTCTTC. Its translation is CASILGGSSYNEQFF.

This sequence joins TRBV10-3 and TRBJ2-1; the match to TRBD2 covers 8 bases. V gave up 3 bases and J gave up 6 bases; unmatched junction bases: 10. Germline V gene sequence: CDR1 ENHRY, CDR2 SYGVKD. This CDR3 spans 16 amino acids. This CDR3 reads CAISDLGLADFNEQFF. Written as DNA, the CDR3 is TGTGCCATCAGTGACCTCGGACTAGCCGACTTCAATGAGCAGTTCTTC.

The table lists this clonotype with a count of one. The chain carries TRBV5-1 and TRBJ2-3; 13 bases line up with TRBD2. The CDR3 runs 16 residues. Germline CDR1 and CDR2: SGHRS and YFSETQ. With V trimmed by 4 bases and J by 2 bases, 4 bases remained unmatched. CDR3 sequence (DNA): TGCGCCAGCAGCACGGGACTAGCGGGGCACACAGATACGCAGTATTTT. This translates into CASSTGLAGHTDTQYF.

This clonotype was counted between two and nine times. This chain connects TRBV25-1 to TRBJ2-1; 9 positions agree with TRBD2. The germline CDR1 and CDR2 sequences are MGHDK and SYGVNS. J gave up 6 bases and V 8 bases, and 11 bases lay outside the gene matches. The CDR3 extends over 15 amino acids. CDR3 nucleotide sequence: TGTGCCAGCGGAGCGGGAGGCCCGGGGGTCAATGAGCAGTTCTTC. Translating it yields CASGAGGPGVNEQFF. Drawing the rest from reference TRBV25-1 and TRBJ2-1, the complete variable domain is EADIYQTPRYLVIGTGKKITLECSQTMGHDKMYWYQQDPGMELHLIHYSYGVNSTEKGDLSSESTVSRIRTEHFPLTLESARPSHTSQYLCASGAGGPGVNEQFFGPGTRLTVL.

This clonotype was detected only once. V and J are TRBV20-1 and TRBJ2-7; TRBD2 matches at 11 bases. V was clipped by 5 bases and J by 6 bases; unmatched bases: 15. The CDR3 totals 16 residues. The germline V gene has CDR1 DFQATT and CDR2 SNEGSKA (reference sequence). The CDR3 protein is CSARTETSGKFFEQYF. CDR3 nucleotide sequence: TGCAGTGCTCGTACGGAGACTAGCGGGAAGTTCTTCGAGCAGTACTTC.

This clonotype has more than one count but fewer than ten. V and J are TRBV20-1 and TRBJ2-1; the D is unclear. The CDR3 extends over 10 amino acids. Trimming stripped 4 bases from V and 9 bases from J, with 7 bases between. Per germline, CDR1 DFQATT and CDR2 SNEGSKA (reference sequence). The CDR3 DNA reads as TGCAGTGCTATAGACGCTGAGCAGTTCTTC. It yields the protein CSAIDAEQFF.

This chain links TRBV6-5 with TRBJ1-4; 11 bases fit TRBD1. Trimming cost V 4 bases and J 7 bases; bases outside gene matches: 2. The CDR3 loop spans 14 amino acids. Germline V CDR1 and CDR2: MNHEY, SVGAGI. The CDR3 sequence: CASSWGQGVEKLFF. The CDR3 nucleotides read TGTGCCAGCAGTTGGGGACAGGGGGTTGAAAAACTGTTTTTT.

This chain uses TRBV28 with TRBJ2-1; 7 bases are a match to TRBD1. The CDR3 covers 13 residues. The germline gives CDR1 MDHEN, CDR2 SYDVKM. For the CDR3, the DNA is TGTGTAACGAGCGTTAGGGGGCCCAATGAGCAGTTCTTC. Translated, it gives CVTSVRGPNEQFF.

This sequence joins TRBV28 and TRBJ1-2; 8 bases fit TRBD1. The V segment lost 9 bases and the J segment 3 bases; nucleotides outside the gene matches: 18. Germline-derived CDR1 and CDR2 are MDHEN and SYDVKM. This CDR3 comprises 17 residues. The CDR3 spells CASFPRDRRGYYYGYTF. The CDR3 nucleotides read TGTGCCAGTTTCCCCCGGGACAGGCGTGGGTATTACTATGGCTACACCTTC.

Only a few counts were recorded for this clonotype. The rearrangement uses TRBV20-1 and TRBJ2-5; D might be TRBD2 (7 bases). Per the germline V gene, CDR1 is DFQATT and CDR2 is SNEGSKA (reference sequence). The V end was cut by 1 base, the J end by 5 bases, with 17 bases between. This CDR3 is built from 15 residues. The CDR3: CSARVRWGGPETQYF. As DNA, the CDR3 is TGCAGTGCTAGAGTCAGGTGGGGGGGCCCGGAGACCCAGTACTTC.

The chain links TRBV5-1 to TRBJ2-7, with 8 bases fitting TRBD2. Trimming at V came to 4 bases and at J to 0 bases, leaving 12 bases not matched to a gene. The V gene's germline CDR1 is SGHRS and CDR2 YFSETQ. This CDR3 spans 17 amino acids. In DNA, the CDR3 is TGCGCCAGCAGCCGGGGGGGTCCAACCCTGAGCTCCTACGAGCAGTACTTC. The encoded protein is CASSRGGPTLSSYEQYF.

This clonotype was picked up a small number of times. The V call is TRBV15, the J call TRBJ2-6; D possibly corresponds to TRBD1 (6 bases). Trimming shortened V by 3 bases and J by 0 bases, and 15 bases separated the two germline ends. Germline loops: CDR1 LNHNV, CDR2 YYDKDF (reference sequence). The CDR3 is 18 amino acids. CDR3 in DNA: TGTGCCACCAGCAGTCCGGGACAAAAGAGCTCTGGGGCCAACGTCCTGACTTTC. Its translation is CATSSPGQKSSGANVLTF.

This sequence joins TRBV6-2 or TRBV6-3 and TRBJ2-3; D possibly matches TRBD1 or TRBD2 (6 bases each). Trimming took 0 bases from V and 6 from J, leaving 16 bases between them. The CDR3 loop spans 16 amino acids. Germline lookup yields CDR1 MNHEY and CDR2 SVGEGT. Here the CDR3 DNA reads TGTGCCAGCAGTTACTCAAAGGAGGGGGGCCAGGATACGCAGTATTTT. Amino acids: CASSYSKEGGQDTQYF.

This clonotype was counted between two and nine times. This chain joins TRBV13 and TRBJ2-1; 7 bases are shared with TRBD2. The J segment lost 7 bases and the V segment lost 10 bases, leaving 16 bases of the junction unmatched. This CDR3 is built from 15 residues. CDR1 and CDR2 from the germline V gene are PRHDT and FYEKMQ (reference sequence). CDR3 region: CATQRRWGGLNEQFF. The CDR3 nucleotides are TGTGCCACCCAGCGCCGGTGGGGGGGACTGAATGAGCAGTTCTTC.

This sequence joins TRBV28 and TRBJ2-7; TRBD2 matches at 14 bases. CDR1 and CDR2 (germline): MDHEN, SYDVKM. The trim removed 7 bases at V and 1 base at J, leaving 9 bases unmatched. The CDR3 runs 17 residues. For the CDR3, the DNA is TGTGCCAGCAAACCGCCGGGACTAGCGGGAGAGTCCTACGAGCAGTACTTC. Protein product: CASKPPGLAGESYEQYF.